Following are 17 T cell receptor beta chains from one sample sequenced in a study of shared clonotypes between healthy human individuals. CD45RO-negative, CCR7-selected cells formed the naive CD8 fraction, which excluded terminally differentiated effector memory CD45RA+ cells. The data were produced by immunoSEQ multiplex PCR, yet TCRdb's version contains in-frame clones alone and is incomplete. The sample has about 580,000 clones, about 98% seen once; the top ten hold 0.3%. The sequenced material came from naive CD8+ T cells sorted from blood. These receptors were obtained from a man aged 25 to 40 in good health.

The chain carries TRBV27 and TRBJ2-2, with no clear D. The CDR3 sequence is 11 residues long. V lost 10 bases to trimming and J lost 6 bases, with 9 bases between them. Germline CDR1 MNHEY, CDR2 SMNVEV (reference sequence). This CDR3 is CATYIAGELFF. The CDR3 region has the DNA TGTGCCACCTACATAGCCGGGGAGCTGTTTTTT.

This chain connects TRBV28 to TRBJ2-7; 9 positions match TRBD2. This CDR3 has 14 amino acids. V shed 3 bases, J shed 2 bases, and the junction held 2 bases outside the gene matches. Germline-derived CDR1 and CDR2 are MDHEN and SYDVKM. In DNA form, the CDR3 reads TGTGCCAGCAGTTTGTCTAGCGGGACCTACGAGCAGTACTTC. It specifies CASSLSSGTYEQYF.

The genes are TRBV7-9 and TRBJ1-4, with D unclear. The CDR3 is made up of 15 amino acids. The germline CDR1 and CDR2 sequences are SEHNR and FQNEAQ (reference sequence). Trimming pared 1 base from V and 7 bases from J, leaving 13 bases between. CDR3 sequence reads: CASSLVDAGIEKLFF. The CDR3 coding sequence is TGTGCCAGCAGCTTAGTGGACGCGGGTATTGAAAAACTGTTTTTT.

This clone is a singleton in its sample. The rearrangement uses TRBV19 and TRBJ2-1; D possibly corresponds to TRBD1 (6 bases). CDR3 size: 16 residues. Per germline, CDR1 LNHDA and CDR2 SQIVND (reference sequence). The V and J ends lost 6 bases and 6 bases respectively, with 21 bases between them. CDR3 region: CASREIQGMVFNEQFF. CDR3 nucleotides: TGTGCCAGTAGAGAAATACAGGGAATGGTATTCAATGAGCAGTTCTTC.

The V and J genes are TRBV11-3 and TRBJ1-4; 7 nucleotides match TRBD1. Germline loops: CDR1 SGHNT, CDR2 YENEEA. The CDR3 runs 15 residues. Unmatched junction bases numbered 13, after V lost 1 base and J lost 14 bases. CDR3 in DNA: TGTGCCAGCAGCTTAGCTAAGATCCAGGGGGTTCGGCTGTTTTTT. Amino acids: CASSLAKIQGVRLFF. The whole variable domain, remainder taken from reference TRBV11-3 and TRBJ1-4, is EAGVVQSPRYKIIEKKQPVAFWCNPISGHNTLYWYLQNLGQGPELLIRYENEEAVDDSQLPKDRFSAERLKGVDSTLKIQPAELGDSAVYLCASSLAKIQGVRLFFGSGTQLSVL.

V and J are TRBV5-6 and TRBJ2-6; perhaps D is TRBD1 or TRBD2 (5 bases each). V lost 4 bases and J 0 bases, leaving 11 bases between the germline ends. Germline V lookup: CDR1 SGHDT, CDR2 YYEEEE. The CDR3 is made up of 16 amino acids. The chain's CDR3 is CASSVGPSSGANVLTF. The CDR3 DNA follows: TGTGCCAGCAGCGTGGGACCCAGCTCTGGGGCCAACGTCCTGACTTTC.

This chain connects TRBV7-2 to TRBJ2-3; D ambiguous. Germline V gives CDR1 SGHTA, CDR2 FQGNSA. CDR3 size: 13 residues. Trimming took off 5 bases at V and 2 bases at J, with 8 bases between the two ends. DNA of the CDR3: TGTGCCAGCAGCCCAACCCTCACAGATACGCAGTATTTT. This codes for CASSPTLTDTQYF.

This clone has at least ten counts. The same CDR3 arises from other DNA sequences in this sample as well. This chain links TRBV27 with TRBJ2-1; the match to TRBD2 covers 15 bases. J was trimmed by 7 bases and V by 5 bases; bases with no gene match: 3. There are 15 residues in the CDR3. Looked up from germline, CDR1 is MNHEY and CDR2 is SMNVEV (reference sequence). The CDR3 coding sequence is TGTGCCAGCAGTCCGGGGACTAGCGGGAGGAATGAGCAGTTCTTC. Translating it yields CASSPGTSGRNEQFF.

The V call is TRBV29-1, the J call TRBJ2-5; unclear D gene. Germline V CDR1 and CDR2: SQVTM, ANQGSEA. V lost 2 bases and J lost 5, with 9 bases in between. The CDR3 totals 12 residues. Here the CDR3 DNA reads TGCAGCGTTGAACTCGAGGAGGAGACCCAGTACTTC. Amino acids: CSVELEEETQYF.

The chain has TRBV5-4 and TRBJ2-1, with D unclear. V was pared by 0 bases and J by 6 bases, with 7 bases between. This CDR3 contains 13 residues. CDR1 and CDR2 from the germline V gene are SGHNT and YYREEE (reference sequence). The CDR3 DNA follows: TGTGCCAGCAGCTTGGTCGGTGCCAATGAGCAGTTCTTC. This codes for CASSLVGANEQFF.

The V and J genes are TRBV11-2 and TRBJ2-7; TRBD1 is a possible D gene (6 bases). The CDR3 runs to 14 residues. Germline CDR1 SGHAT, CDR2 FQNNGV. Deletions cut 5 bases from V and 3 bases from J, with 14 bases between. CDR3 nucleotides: TGTGCCAGCAGCCAAAACCCAGGGGTCTACGAGCAGTACTTC. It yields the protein CASSQNPGVYEQYF.

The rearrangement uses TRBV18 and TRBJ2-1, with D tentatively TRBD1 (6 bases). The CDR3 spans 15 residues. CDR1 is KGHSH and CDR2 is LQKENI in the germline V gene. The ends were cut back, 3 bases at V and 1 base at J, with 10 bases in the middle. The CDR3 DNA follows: TGTGCCAGCTCACCCGACAGGCTATCCTACAATGAGCAGTTCTTC. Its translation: CASSPDRLSYNEQFF.

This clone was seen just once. The CDR3 nucleotides read TGTGCCAGCTCACCTACCGGCGGGGAGCTGTTTTTT. Its translation: CASSPTGGELFF. This chain connects TRBV18 to TRBJ2-2; D is undetermined. The germline V gene encodes CDR1 KGHSH and CDR2 LQKENI. Trimming removed 3 bases from V and 7 bases from J, with 6 bases in between. The CDR3 extends over 12 amino acids.

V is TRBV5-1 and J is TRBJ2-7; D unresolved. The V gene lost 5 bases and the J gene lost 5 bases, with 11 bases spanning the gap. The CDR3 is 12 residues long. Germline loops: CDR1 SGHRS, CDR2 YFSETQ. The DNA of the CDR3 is TGCGCCAGCAGAGGTGGGATCAACGAGCAGTACTTC. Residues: CASRGGINEQYF.

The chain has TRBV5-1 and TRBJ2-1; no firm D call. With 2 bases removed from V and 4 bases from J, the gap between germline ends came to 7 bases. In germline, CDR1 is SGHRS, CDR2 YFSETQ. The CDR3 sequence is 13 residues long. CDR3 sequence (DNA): TGCGCCAGCAGCTTTCCTCGATACAATGAGCAGTTCTTC. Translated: CASSFPRYNEQFF.

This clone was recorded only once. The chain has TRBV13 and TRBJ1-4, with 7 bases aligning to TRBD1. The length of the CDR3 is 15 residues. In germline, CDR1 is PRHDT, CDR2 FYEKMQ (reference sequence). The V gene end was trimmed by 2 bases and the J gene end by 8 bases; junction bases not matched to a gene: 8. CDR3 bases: TGTGCCAGCAGCTTAAATTCCAGGGGGGACGAAAAACTGTTTTTT. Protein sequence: CASSLNSRGDEKLFF.

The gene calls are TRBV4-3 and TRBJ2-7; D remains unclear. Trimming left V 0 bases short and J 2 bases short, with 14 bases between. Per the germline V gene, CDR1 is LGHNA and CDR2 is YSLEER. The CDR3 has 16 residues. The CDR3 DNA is TGCGCCAGCAGCCAAGATCCCGAGACCAGTACCTACGAGCAGTACTTC. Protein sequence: CASSQDPETSTYEQYF.